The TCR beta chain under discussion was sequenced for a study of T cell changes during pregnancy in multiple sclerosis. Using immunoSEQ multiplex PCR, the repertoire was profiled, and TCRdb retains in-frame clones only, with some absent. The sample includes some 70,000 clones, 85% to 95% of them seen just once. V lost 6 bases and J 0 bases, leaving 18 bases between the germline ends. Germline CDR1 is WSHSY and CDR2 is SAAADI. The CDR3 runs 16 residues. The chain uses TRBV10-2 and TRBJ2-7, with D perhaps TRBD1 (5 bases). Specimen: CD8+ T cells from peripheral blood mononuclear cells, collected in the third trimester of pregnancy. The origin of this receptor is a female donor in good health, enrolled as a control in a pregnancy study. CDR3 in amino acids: CASSSRVMESSYEQYF. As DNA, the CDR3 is TGCGCCAGCAGCTCCAGGGTTATGGAGAGCTCCTACGAGCAGTACTTC.